This T cell receptor (beta chain) derives from a study of a mutant IDH1 vaccine in newly diagnosed glioma. Looking at the study overall: Eight vaccine injections were given to patients in weeks 1, 3, 5, 7, 11, 15, 19 and 23. Most patients had radiochemotherapy with temozolomide before enrollment; others had one alone. Treated patients comprised 62.5% males and around 38% females, mean age 40.4 years. Study observations and caveats: Alterations occurring in top peripheral T cell clonotypes seemed unrelated to pseudoprogression.

Turning to this clone: Its antigen remains unidentified.

As for time point: week 5, during vaccination. The investigators gave 300 ug of mutant IDH1 20-mer peptide in each vaccine dose, together with topical imiquimod. V lost 0 bases, J lost 10 bases, and 16 bases lay in between. The CDR3 runs to 15 residues. CDR1 and CDR2 (germline): LNHDA, SQIVND (reference sequence). Libraries were prepared by immunoSEQ multiplex PCR; TCRdb keeps only in-frame clonotypes and omits some of them. Of about 53,000 clones listed, 80% to 90% are singletons. Sequences were derived from PBMCs, sampled from a glioma patient whose treatment included an IDH1 peptide vaccine. This receptor was identified in a woman in her forties or fifties with glioma. The chain has TRBV19 and TRBJ1-5, with D possibly TRBD1 on 5 matching bases. The CDR3 nucleotides read TGTGCCAGTAGTATAGATGGTGAGGGGCTAGGACCCCAGCATTTT. This gives the protein CASSIDGEGLGPQHF.